The sequence of this T cell receptor beta chain was determined in a study of T cells in Graves' hyperthyroidism and ophthalmopathy. Study at large: Upon initial diagnosis and before any treatment, peripheral blood was collected. Points from the study as a whole: Most expanded thyroid clonotypes above 0.001 recurred in blood. The model foresaw ophthalmopathy a median roughly 6.3 months prior to onset.

In regard to this clonotype: No antigen is known for it.

TCR beta CDR3 sequences were amplified from RNA transcripts. The HTBI primer set drove a first-round RT-PCR of the TCR CDR3. TCRdb reanalysed the multiplex PCR reads using MiXCR and keeps one entry per CDR3 protein. The sample includes 100,000 to 130,000 distinct CDR3 sequences, about 17% of them seen just once. The CDR3 has 15 residues. V lost 6 bases and J 1 base, leaving 15 bases between the germline ends. The source of the PBMCs was more than 9.5 ml of fresh peripheral blood. The sequence came from a woman aged 50 to 60 with Graves' hyperthyroidism. The sample comprised blood. The V gene is TRBV12-3 or TRBV12-4, the J gene TRBJ1-1; D uncertain. This CDR3 is CASSPQLVGNTEAFF. For the CDR3, the DNA is TGTGCCAGCAGCCCGCAATTGGTGGGGAACACTGAAGCTTTCTTT.